This T cell receptor beta chain was documented in a study of blood T cell repertoires in COVID-19. Study-level background: Italy, Spain and the United States were the sources of the convalescent and acute COVID-19 samples. From T cells, B-cell-depleted T cells, or PBMCs came the material, which was cDNA or gDNA.

The germline V gene has CDR1 MNHGY and CDR2 SVAAGI. Unmatched junction bases numbered 13, after V lost 2 bases and J lost 4 bases. CDR3 size: 17 residues. In the original analysis: Researchers report that nucleated cell counts were estimated from reference gene primer amplification. The assay was immunoSEQ multiplex PCR, and TCRdb's table has in-frame clones only and misses some. D and trimming were read from the DNA, whereas the V and J calls and clone size are those reported in that table. The sample includes roughly 140,000 clones, 70% to 90% of them seen just once. The source is a human donor in a cohort sampled during active COVID-19. Sequencing was performed on peripheral blood. The gene calls are TRBV6-9 and TRBJ1-1, with 7 bases aligning to TRBD1. The CDR3 here is CASSYNSDRAGGTEAFF. In nucleotides, the CDR3 is TGTGCCAGCAGTTATAATTCAGACAGGGCGGGCGGCACTGAAGCTTTCTTT.